One sample yielded the 29 T cell receptor beta chains listed below, sequenced in a study of T-cell reconstitution after alpha-beta-depleted transplantation in children. Preparing the TCRbeta library involved the use of unique molecular identifiers. TCRdb ran MiXCR on the PCR reads and lists one entry per CDR3 protein. The sample shows some 180,000 distinct CDR3 sequences, about 7% of them seen only once. The starting material was PBMCs, obtained before TCRalphabeta/CD19-depleted stem cell transplant. These receptors came from a boy aged 2-9 years with acute lymphoblastic leukemia, due to receive a stem cell transplant.

This clonotype turned up a few times. This rearrangement joins TRBV4-3 to TRBJ2-3; TRBD2 agrees at 7 bases. J gave up 0 bases and V 0 bases, and 9 bases lay outside the gene matches. The length of the CDR3 is 18 residues. In germline, CDR1 is LGHNA, CDR2 YSLEER. The CDR3 here is CASSQDSGGSASTDTQYF. CDR3 nucleotide sequence: TGCGCCAGCAGCCAAGATAGCGGCGGGAGCGCTAGCACAGATACGCAGTATTTT.

This clonotype was counted many times. This chain links TRBV6-1 with TRBJ2-1; TRBD2 aligns across 10 bases. The CDR3 contains 15 residues. V dropped 4 bases and J dropped 8; count of bases not matched to a gene: 8. Looked up from germline, CDR1 is MNHNS and CDR2 is SASEGT. In DNA form, the CDR3 reads TGTGCCAGCAGTGTTCTAGCGGGAGTAGGCTATGAGCAGTTCTTC. As protein: CASSVLAGVGYEQFF.

This clonotype occurred many times. V gene TRBV4-3 combines with J gene TRBJ1-4, with 7 bases that match TRBD1. The CDR3 extends over 14 amino acids. Germline V gene data show CDR1 as LGHNA and CDR2 as YSLEER. V was pared by 0 bases and J by 7 bases, with 2 bases of the junction left unmatched. The CDR3: CASSQEGGFEKLFF. Written as DNA, the CDR3 is TGCGCCAGCAGCCAAGAAGGGGGCTTTGAAAAACTGTTTTTT.

The rearrangement joins TRBV9 to TRBJ1-2; TRBD1 matches 8 bases. The CDR3 is made up of 12 amino acids. Germline V gene lookup returns CDR1 SGDLS and CDR2 YYNGEE. V shed 6 bases, J shed 6 bases, and the junction held 4 bases outside the gene matches. This CDR3 reads CASNSGGHGYTF. CDR3 DNA: TGTGCCAGCAACTCAGGGGGCCATGGCTACACCTTC.

The table lists this clonotype with many counts. The J gene is TRBJ2-3, the V gene TRBV27; D is perhaps TRBD1 (6 bases). Germline CDR1 reads MNHEY; CDR2 reads SMNVEV (reference sequence). This CDR3 contains 15 residues. Trimming removed 6 bases at V and 2 bases at J, with 15 bases between. The CDR3 DNA reads as TGTGCCAGCAGACCCACGACAGGATACACAGATACGCAGTATTTT. This encodes CASRPTTGYTDTQYF.

The table lists this clonotype with many counts. The chain couples TRBV11-2 to TRBJ2-3; D may be TRBD2 (6 bases). V lost 4 bases, J lost 3 bases, and 11 bases lay in between. The CDR3 is 14 amino acids. Germline loops: CDR1 SGHAT, CDR2 FQNNGV. The CDR3 reads CASSSSGRTDTQYF. CDR3 coding DNA: TGTGCCAGCAGCTCGTCGGGGAGGACAGATACGCAGTATTTT.

This clonotype appeared many times. The CDR3 DNA is TGTGCCAGCAGCGCCCGACAGGAGAACACCGGGGAGCTGTTTTTT. This codes for CASSARQENTGELFF. The chain joins TRBV9 to TRBJ2-2; tentatively, D is TRBD1 (6 bases). The ends were cut back, 3 bases at V and 1 base at J, with 10 bases in the middle. In germline, CDR1 is SGDLS, CDR2 YYNGEE. The CDR3 length is 15 residues.

This clonotype was seen at least ten times. The genes are TRBV10-3 and TRBJ2-2; D not resolved. V gave up 10 bases and J gave up 0 bases, with 6 bases separating them. The CDR3 length is 12 residues. The germline V gene has CDR1 ENHRY and CDR2 SYGVKD. CDR3 in amino acids: CATLANTGELFF. In nucleotides, the CDR3 is TGTGCCACCCTAGCGAACACCGGGGAGCTGTTTTTT.

This clonotype was recorded at least ten times. V usage is TRBV5-1 and J usage is TRBJ1-5; D may be TRBD1 (5 bases). This CDR3 region has 15 residues. The germline V gene encodes CDR1 SGHRS and CDR2 YFSETQ. V lost 0 bases and J 3 bases, leaving 10 bases between the germline ends. The CDR3 DNA reads as TGCGCCAGCAGCTTGGCCGGACACCACAATCAGCCCCAGCATTTT. Amino acids: CASSLAGHHNQPQHF. Together with reference TRBV5-1 and TRBJ1-5, the CDR3 gives the full variable domain: KAGVTQTPRYLIKTRGQQVTLSCSPISGHRSVSWYQQTPGQGLQFLFEYFSETQRNKGNFPGRFSGRQFSNSRSEMNVSTLELGDSALYLCASSLAGHHNQPQHFGDGTRLSIL.

The gene calls are TRBV4-2 and TRBJ1-2, with D hard to call. The germline V gene encodes CDR1 LGHNA and CDR2 YNFKEQ. V lost 4 bases and J lost 8, with 14 bases in between. The CDR3 loop spans 13 amino acids. The CDR3 DNA follows: TGTGCCAGCAGCCCGGAAGGGTATGAGGGCTACACCTTC. Translated, it gives CASSPEGYEGYTF.

The chain carries TRBV5-1 and TRBJ2-4, with a tentative D call TRBD2 (6 bases). Trimming pared 5 bases from V and 8 bases from J, leaving 17 bases between. Germline-derived CDR1 and CDR2 are SGHRS and YFSETQ. The CDR3 consists of 14 residues. The CDR3 bases are TGCGCCAGCAGTAGTTTGGCGGGAAGTGACATTCAGTACTTC. Translating gives CASSSLAGSDIQYF.

This clonotype was seen ten or more times. The chain employs TRBV4-3 and TRBJ2-1, with D possibly called TRBD1 or TRBD2 (6 bases each). Germline CDR1 reads LGHNA; CDR2 reads YSLEER. CDR3 length: 16 amino acids. V lost 1 base to trimming and J lost 0 bases, with 10 bases between them. CDR3: CASSQAAGHSYNEQFF. The CDR3 DNA follows: TGCGCCAGCAGCCAAGCGGCGGGACACTCCTACAATGAGCAGTTCTTC.

This clonotype was seen only a few times. The chain is built from TRBV6-2 or TRBV6-3 and TRBJ2-5; the match to TRBD2 covers 10 bases. V gave up 6 bases and J gave up 2 bases; unmatched junction bases: 3. The germline V gene encodes CDR1 MNHEY and CDR2 SVGEGT. The CDR3 has 14 amino acids. In nucleotides, the CDR3 is TGTGCCAGCAGGCGGACTAGCGGACAAGAGACCCAGTACTTC. This sequence encodes CASRRTSGQETQYF.

The chain uses TRBV11-1 and TRBJ2-2; 7 bases match TRBD1. V lost 4 bases to trimming and J lost 8 bases; unmatched junction nucleotides: 4. The CDR3 sequence is 13 residues long. Germline V gives CDR1 SGHAT, CDR2 FQDESV (reference sequence). In DNA, the CDR3 is TGTGCCAGCAGCTACGACAGGGTTGGGGAGCTGTTTTTT. Amino acid sequence: CASSYDRVGELFF.

This clonotype showed up many times. The DNA of the CDR3 is TGTGCCAGCAGTCTCAACTTGGGGGGAACGAACACCGGGGAGCTGTTTTTT. Its protein product is CASSLNLGGTNTGELFF. The V gene is TRBV12-3 or TRBV12-4, the J gene TRBJ2-2; tentative D call: TRBD2 (6 bases). Trimming removed 5 bases from V and 0 bases from J, with 16 bases in between. The CDR3 consists of 17 residues.

This clonotype was observed at least ten times. This chain links TRBV12-3 or TRBV12-4 with TRBJ2-2; maybe TRBD2 (6 bases). Trimming took 8 bases from V and 6 from J, leaving 10 bases between them. There are 12 residues in the CDR3. CDR3 region: CASVPGAGELFF. DNA for the CDR3: TGTGCCAGCGTTCCGGGGGCCGGGGAGCTGTTTTTT.

J is TRBJ2-5 and V is TRBV11-2; no definite D call. Germline assignment: CDR1 SGHAT and CDR2 FQNNGV. The CDR3 is 13 residues long. Trimming took off 4 bases at V and 5 bases at J, with 11 bases between the two ends. CDR3 nucleotide sequence: TGTGCCAGCAGCTCCTCCTTGGGGGAGACCCAGTACTTC. Residues: CASSSSLGETQYF.

The chain is built from TRBV11-2 and TRBJ1-5, with TRBD1 matching over 7 bases. Germline-derived CDR1 and CDR2 are SGHAT and FQNNGV. The CDR3 is 13 amino acids. The V gene end was trimmed by 5 bases and the J gene end by 7 bases; junction bases not matched to a gene: 5. The CDR3 coding sequence is TGTGCCAGCAGCACAGGGGTTGGCCAGCCCCAGCATTTT. Translation: CASSTGVGQPQHF.

A few counts support this clonotype. This sequence joins TRBV7-8 and TRBJ1-1; D call uncertain. This CDR3 is 14 amino acids long. The V and J ends lost 2 bases and 1 base respectively, with 8 bases between them. CDR1 is SGHVS, CDR2 FQNEAQ, per germline. CDR3 nucleotide sequence: TGTGCCAGCAGCTTAAGGGCTCCGAACACTGAAGCTTTCTTT. Translating gives CASSLRAPNTEAFF.

The sample holds a few counts of this clonotype. The chain carries TRBV12-5 and TRBJ2-1, with D perhaps TRBD2 (5 bases). The V gene lost 1 base and the J gene lost 4 bases, with 8 bases spanning the gap. There are 14 residues in the CDR3. Germline CDR1 and CDR2: LGHNT and FRNRAP. This chain's CDR3 is CASGLGTGYNEQFF. In DNA form, the CDR3 reads TGTGCTAGTGGTTTGGGGACTGGTTACAATGAGCAGTTCTTC.

This clonotype was counted ten times or more. The gene calls are TRBV12-3 or TRBV12-4 and TRBJ1-5; 9 nucleotides line up with TRBD1. The CDR3 contains 15 residues. After removal of 6 bases from V and 1 base from J, the junction contained 4 bases not matched to a gene. The DNA of the CDR3 is TGTGCCAGCAGCCCGACAGGGGGAAGCAATCAGCCCCAGCATTTT. Its protein is CASSPTGGSNQPQHF.

This clonotype occurred many times. The gene calls are TRBV5-1 and TRBJ2-3; no clear D. CDR3 length equals 17 residues. CDR1 and CDR2 from the germline V gene are SGHRS and YFSETQ. Trimming removed 0 bases from V and 1 base from J, with 15 bases in between. CDR3 nucleotide sequence: TGCGCCAGCAGCTTGGTCCCGACGATCGCGGGCACAGATACGCAGTATTTT. Protein sequence: CASSLVPTIAGTDTQYF.

Many counts were recorded for this clonotype. V is TRBV28 and J is TRBJ2-7; D may be TRBD1 (6 bases). The CDR3 length is 13 residues. V lost 5 bases and J lost 3, with 11 bases in between. In germline, CDR1 is MDHEN, CDR2 SYDVKM. The CDR3 loop reads CASSPRQDYEQYF. Written as DNA, the CDR3 is TGTGCCAGCAGTCCTAGACAGGACTACGAGCAGTACTTC.

This clonotype was recorded many times. The rearrangement joins TRBV7-4 to TRBJ2-1; a possible D gene is TRBD2 (6 bases). V shed 1 base and J shed 14 bases, with 12 bases lying between them. Germline assignment: CDR1 SGHVT and CDR2 SQSDAQ. The CDR3 is made up of 12 amino acids. The CDR3 coding sequence is TGTGCCAGCAGCTTAGGGACTACCCGTAAGTTCTTC. The encoded protein is CASSLGTTRKFF.

This clonotype was picked up many times. The CDR3 here is CAWGEASTDTQYF. The CDR3 coding sequence is TGTGCCTGGGGGGAGGCTAGCACAGATACGCAGTATTTT. J is TRBJ2-3 and V is TRBV30; tentative D call: TRBD2 (6 bases). In germline, CDR1 is GTSNPN, CDR2 SVGIG (reference sequence). V was clipped by 5 bases and J by 0 bases, with 9 bases between them. The CDR3 contains 13 residues.

The chain carries TRBV12-3 or TRBV12-4 and TRBJ1-1; 8 nucleotides match TRBD1. There are 15 residues in the CDR3. Germline trimming cut 5 bases from V and 3 bases from J; bases unmatched to any gene: 8. The CDR3 sequence: CASSMTGATYTEAFF. CDR3 nucleotide sequence: TGTGCCAGCAGTATGACAGGGGCCACCTACACTGAAGCTTTCTTT.

This clonotype has at least ten counts. The CDR3, as DNA: TGTGCCAGCAGCTTGGACGGGCCCGGGGAGCTGTTTTTT. Its protein product is CASSLDGPGELFF. The V call is TRBV5-5, the J call TRBJ2-2; no clear D. The CDR3 length is 13 residues. Germline V gives CDR1 SGHKS, CDR2 YYEKEE (reference sequence). V lost 0 bases, J lost 6 bases, and 6 bases lay in between.

This clonotype was detected ten times or more. The genes are TRBV3-1 and TRBJ2-3; 13 positions match TRBD2. Trimming at V came to 0 bases and at J to 5 bases, leaving 5 bases not matched to a gene. Germline V gene lookup returns CDR1 LGHDT and CDR2 YNNKEL (reference sequence). The CDR3 runs to 17 residues. The CDR3 coding sequence is TGTGCCAGCAGCCAAGATTGGACTAGCGGGAGAGGAGATACGCAGTATTTT. Protein product: CASSQDWTSGRGDTQYF.

This chain joins TRBV11-2 and TRBJ1-2; perhaps TRBD1 as D (6 bases). The CDR3 is 15 amino acids. V gave up 3 bases and J gave up 8 bases, with 19 bases separating them. Germline V CDR1 and CDR2: SGHAT, FQNNGV. CDR3 loop: CASSFPRGGTMGYTF. The DNA of the CDR3 is TGTGCCAGCAGCTTCCCAAGAGGGGGAACTATGGGCTACACCTTC.